The clone carrying this T cell receptor (beta chain) was seen repeatedly, ten times or more. In germline, CDR1 is LGHNT, CDR2 FRNRAP. Trimming took off 3 bases at V and 8 bases at J, with 14 bases between the two ends. This CDR3 has 14 residues. This record belongs to a study of T cell responses to AZD1222 COVID-19 vaccine. This table comes from immunoSEQ multiplex PCR, and its TCRdb copy is limited to in-frame clones, with some not included. The sample lists tens of thousands of clones, 87% occurring once. The chain recombines TRBV12-5 with TRBJ2-1; perhaps TRBD2 as D (6 bases). Here the sequenced sample was peripheral blood, taken on day 0 of AZD1222 vaccination. The sequence was collected from an adult in good health. CDR3 sequence: CASGFSGSFYEQFF. The CDR3 nucleotides are TGTGCTAGTGGTTTCTCCGGGAGCTTCTATGAGCAGTTCTTC.